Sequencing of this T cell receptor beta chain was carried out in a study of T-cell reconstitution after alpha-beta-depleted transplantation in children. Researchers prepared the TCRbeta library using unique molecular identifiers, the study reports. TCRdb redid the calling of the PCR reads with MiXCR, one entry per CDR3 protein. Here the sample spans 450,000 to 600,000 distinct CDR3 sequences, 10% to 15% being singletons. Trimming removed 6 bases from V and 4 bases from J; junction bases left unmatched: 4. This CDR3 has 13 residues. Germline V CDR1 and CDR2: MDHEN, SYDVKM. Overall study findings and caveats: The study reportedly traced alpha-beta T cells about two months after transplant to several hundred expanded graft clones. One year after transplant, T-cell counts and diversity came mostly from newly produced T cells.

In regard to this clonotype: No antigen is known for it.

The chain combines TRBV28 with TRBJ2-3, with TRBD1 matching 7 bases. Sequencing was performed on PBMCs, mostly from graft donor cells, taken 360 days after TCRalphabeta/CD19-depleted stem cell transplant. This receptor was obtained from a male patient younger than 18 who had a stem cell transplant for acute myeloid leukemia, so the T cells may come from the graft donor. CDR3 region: CASRIQGSDTQYF. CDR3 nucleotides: TGTGCCAGCAGGATACAGGGGTCAGATACGCAGTATTTT.